Following are 15 T cell receptor beta chains from one sample sequenced in a study of cytomegalovirus exposure and HLA in healthy donors. The method was immunoSEQ multiplex PCR; TCRdb's version includes in-frame clones alone and lacks a portion of them. The table has fewer than 120,000 clones, approximately 89% seen once. Sequenced input: PBMCs. All receptors derive from a woman aged 18-30 years in good health and CMV-seronegative.

This chain uses TRBV5-1 with TRBJ2-1, with TRBD2 identical over 8 bases. CDR1 and CDR2 (germline): SGHRS, YFSETQ. V dropped 1 base and J dropped 9; count of bases not matched to a gene: 15. The CDR3 loop spans 17 amino acids. The DNA for the CDR3 is TGCGCCAGCAGCTTGAGTGAGGTCAGCGGGAGAAGAGTTGAGCAGTTCTTC. This gives the protein CASSLSEVSGRRVEQFF.

The chain recombines TRBV27 with TRBJ1-4, with a possible D match to TRBD1 (5 bases). Germline lookup yields CDR1 MNHEY and CDR2 SMNVEV (reference sequence). This CDR3 is built from 13 residues. Trimming left V 6 bases short and J 8 bases short, with 13 bases between. CDR3 in amino acids: CASRGWEGEKLFF. The CDR3, as DNA: TGTGCCAGCAGGGGGTGGGAGGGGGAAAAACTGTTTTTT. Complete variable domain (other parts from reference TRBV27 and TRBJ1-4): EAQVTQNPRYLITVTGKKLTVTCSQNMNHEYMSWYRQDPGLGLRQIYYSMNVEVTDKGDVPEGYKVSRKEKRNFPLILESPSPNQTSLYFCASRGWEGEKLFFGSGTQLSVL.

This chain connects TRBV4-2 to TRBJ2-3, with 9 nucleotides matching TRBD2. The CDR3 has 16 amino acids. The germline V gene has CDR1 LGHNA and CDR2 YNFKEQ. The ends lost 0 bases at V and 1 base at J; junction bases unmatched: 2. The CDR3 reads CASSQDQRGGTDTQYF. Here the CDR3 DNA reads TGTGCCAGCAGCCAAGATCAGCGGGGGGGCACAGATACGCAGTATTTT.

V is TRBV30 and J is TRBJ2-2; possibly TRBD2 for D (6 bases). This CDR3 region has 12 residues. Trimming pared 3 bases from V and 10 bases from J, leaving 12 bases between. Germline assignment: CDR1 GTSNPN and CDR2 SVGIG (reference sequence). In DNA, the CDR3 is TGTGCCTGGAGGTACGGGGGAGAGGAGCTGTTTTTT. Its protein is CAWRYGGEELFF.

CDR3 region: CASSRELAGYTQYF. CDR3 in DNA: TGCGCCAGCAGCCGGGAGCTAGCGGGTTATACGCAGTATTTT. The chain carries TRBV5-1 and TRBJ2-3; TRBD2 agrees at 8 bases. V lost 4 bases and J lost 7; bases outside the gene matches: 8. Germline V lookup: CDR1 SGHRS, CDR2 YFSETQ. The CDR3 runs 14 residues.

The CDR3 DNA sequence: TGTGCCAGCAGTTTATTCAGGGGCACTGAAGCTTTCTTT. Protein sequence: CASSLFRGTEAFF. The chain is built from TRBV27 and TRBJ1-1, with D tentatively TRBD1 (6 bases). The germline V gene encodes CDR1 MNHEY and CDR2 SMNVEV (reference sequence). There are 13 residues in the CDR3. Trimming removed 1 base at V and 4 bases at J, with 7 bases between.

This chain uses TRBV7-6 with TRBJ2-7; possibly TRBD1 for D (6 bases). Germline loops: CDR1 SGHVS, CDR2 FNYEAQ. The CDR3 is 15 amino acids. The V end was cut by 4 bases, the J end by 13 bases, with 26 bases between. CDR3 region: CASSSSPPLSGEEYF. CDR3 nucleotides: TGTGCCAGCAGCTCCAGCCCCCCACTTTCAGGGGAAGAATACTTC.

V gene TRBV18 combines with J gene TRBJ2-1; D uncertain. The ends were cut back, 3 bases at V and 1 base at J, with 16 bases in the middle. This CDR3 region has 17 residues. CDR1 is KGHSH, CDR2 LQKENI, per germline. DNA of the CDR3: TGTGCCAGCTCACCCGCCCCAGCGTCGAGGTCCTACAATGAGCAGTTCTTC. This encodes CASSPAPASRSYNEQFF.

The chain employs TRBV6-1 and TRBJ2-7; 9 nucleotides agree with TRBD1. V was pared by 2 bases and J by 0 bases, with 5 bases of the junction left unmatched. The CDR3 has 16 residues. Germline-derived CDR1 and CDR2 are MNHNS and SASEGT. CDR3 DNA sequence: TGTGCCAGCAGTGAATGGGGGACAGGGAGCTCCTACGAGCAGTACTTC. As protein: CASSEWGTGSSYEQYF.

The rearrangement uses TRBV5-1 and TRBJ2-2; TRBD2 is a possible D gene (6 bases). This CDR3 is built from 15 residues. Trimming pared 2 bases from V and 5 bases from J, leaving 13 bases between. The germline CDR1 and CDR2 sequences are SGHRS and YFSETQ. The CDR3 DNA follows: TGCGCCAGCAGCTTCGCCGGGCGGGGAACCGGGGAGCTGTTTTTT. This encodes CASSFAGRGTGELFF.

The chain employs TRBV11-2 and TRBJ1-2, with 7 bases lining up with TRBD1. After removal of 2 bases from V and 5 bases from J, the junction contained 8 bases not matched to a gene. CDR1 and CDR2 (germline): SGHAT, FQNNGV. The length of the CDR3 is 15 residues. DNA of the CDR3: TGTGCCAGCAGCTTAAGTCGGGACAGTTCTTATGGCTACACCTTC. Protein sequence: CASSLSRDSSYGYTF.

The chain links TRBV7-9 to TRBJ2-7; a possible D gene is TRBD1 (5 bases). Germline-derived CDR1 and CDR2 are SEHNR and FQNEAQ (reference sequence). The CDR3 is 16 amino acids. The germline V and J ends were trimmed by 0 bases and 0 bases, with 12 bases remaining between them. CDR3 sequence reads: CASSLALGPSSYEQYF. In DNA form, the CDR3 reads TGTGCCAGCAGCTTAGCGCTGGGGCCGAGCTCCTACGAGCAGTACTTC.

The chain joins TRBV6-4 to TRBJ2-3; 10 nucleotides agree with TRBD2. CDR1 MRHNA and CDR2 SNTAGT come from the germline V gene. The CDR3 totals 16 residues. The trim removed 2 bases at V and 4 bases at J, leaving 6 bases unmatched. CDR3 region: CASSDGKSGGADTQYF. CDR3 DNA sequence: TGTGCCAGCAGTGACGGGAAGAGCGGGGGGGCAGATACGCAGTATTTT.

The CDR3: CASSPRGANYGYTF. The CDR3 DNA reads as TGTGCCAGCAGTCCCCGCGGGGCTAACTATGGCTACACCTTC. V and J are TRBV27 and TRBJ1-2; D remains unclear. CDR1 and CDR2 (germline): MNHEY, SMNVEV (reference sequence). This CDR3 is 14 amino acids long. V dropped 5 bases and J dropped 0 bases, with 10 bases sitting between them.

The CDR3 bases are TGTGCCAGCAGCTTAGGATTTGGCAGGGAAGAGACCCAGTACTTC. Translating gives CASSLGFGREETQYF. The chain joins TRBV11-2 to TRBJ2-5; D may be TRBD1 (5 bases). Germline CDR1 is SGHAT and CDR2 is FQNNGV. Trimming stripped 1 base from V and 3 bases from J, with 12 bases between. The CDR3 length is 15 residues.